A selection of T cell receptor beta chains follows, all from one sample in a study of blood T cell repertoires in COVID-19. Generated by immunoSEQ multiplex PCR, the TCRdb table keeps only in-frame clones and is missing some. The repertoire consists of 140,000 or so clones, with 80% to 85% occurring once and the leading ten covering 8%. Sequencing was done on a sample of peripheral blood. Receptor source: a human donor in a cohort sampled during active COVID-19. CDR3s include the opening cysteine and the closing phenylalanine or tryptophan. Each record gives: D gene, clone size, V gene, J gene, CDR3 protein, CDR3 DNA. A D gene is named only where the DNA matches it firmly. Size is stated for part of the rows, as once, few or many counts, or as a class when the clone is expanded.

d_call: .; clone_size: .; v_call: TRBV27; j_call: TRBJ2-3; cdr3_aa: CASRDRAWGTQYF; cdr3_nt: TGTGCCAGCAGGGACAGAGCGTGGGGTACGCAGTATTTT
d_call: TRBD1; clone_size: few; v_call: TRBV7-9; j_call: TRBJ1-3; cdr3_aa: CASSLGQGGPGNTIYF; cdr3_nt: TGTGCCAGCAGCTTGGGACAGGGGGGGCCTGGAAACACCATATATTTT
d_call: .; clone_size: .; v_call: TRBV28; j_call: TRBJ1-2; cdr3_aa: CASSLEQNSGYTF; cdr3_nt: TGTGCCAGCAGTTTGGAACAGAATAGTGGCTACACCTTC
d_call: .; clone_size: .; v_call: TRBV19; j_call: TRBJ2-1; cdr3_aa: CASSIKTGLNEQFF; cdr3_nt: TGTGCCAGTAGTATTAAAACAGGGCTCAATGAGCAGTTCTTC
d_call: .; clone_size: .; v_call: TRBV6-5; j_call: TRBJ2-1; cdr3_aa: CVTGSYDNEQFF; cdr3_nt: TGTGTTACAGGGTCCTACGACAATGAGCAGTTCTTC
d_call: TRBD2; clone_size: .; v_call: TRBV6-5; j_call: TRBJ2-1; cdr3_aa: CASIGGVGDEQFF; cdr3_nt: TGTGCCAGCATCGGGGGGGTGGGCGATGAGCAGTTCTTC
d_call: TRBD1; clone_size: .; v_call: TRBV18; j_call: TRBJ1-5; cdr3_aa: CASSTGTGGIQPQHF; cdr3_nt: TGTGCCAGCTCAACCGGGACAGGGGGCATCCAGCCCCAGCATTTT
d_call: .; clone_size: .; v_call: TRBV19; j_call: TRBJ1-1; cdr3_aa: CASSITPQNTEAFF; cdr3_nt: TGTGCCAGTAGTATAACACCACAGAACACTGAAGCTTTCTTT
d_call: TRBD1; clone_size: .; v_call: TRBV19; j_call: TRBJ2-3; cdr3_aa: CASSPRTGGRTDTQYF; cdr3_nt: TGTGCCAGTAGTCCCAGGACAGGGGGACGCACAGATACGCAGTATTTT
d_call: .; clone_size: .; v_call: TRBV5-6; j_call: TRBJ1-2; cdr3_aa: CASSLIRGDDGYTF; cdr3_nt: TGTGCCAGCAGCTTGATAAGGGGTGACGATGGCTACACCTTC
d_call: .; clone_size: .; v_call: TRBV2; j_call: TRBJ2-2; cdr3_aa: CASAGWGTGELFF; cdr3_nt: TGTGCCTCTGCAGGGTGGGGCACCGGGGAGCTGTTTTTT